This T cell receptor beta chain was identified in a study of blood T cell repertoires in COVID-19 (dated by TCRdb to the early 2020s). Regarding the complete study: The collaborator samples originated in the United States, Italy and Spain and spanned the acute and convalescent phases of COVID-19. The prospective study material was composed of cDNA or gDNA derived from T cells, B-cell-depleted T cells, or PBMCs. Subjects who had been exposed to COVID-19, were actively infected with it, or had recovered from it provided the deeply sampled blood TCRbeta repertoires that made up the dataset. The repertoires were made available in a free public database intended to serve as a resource for research on the immune response to SARS-CoV-2. Samples were obtained from the ongoing ImmuneRACE study (first 160 participants) and from 950 to 1,500 subjects provided by 6 global collaborators. Sample metadata almost always included a de-identified subject ID, COVID-19 status, age in years and sex. Where available, HLA class I and class II types were obtained from metadata supplied by the sample provider rather than from assay-based typing. Overall results and qualifications from the work: Clinical and demographic metadata were provided uncurated, with the amount varying by source and participant.

TCRbeta CDR3 regions were amplified from genomic DNA using the immunoSEQ Assay, a bias-controlled multiplex PCR. As for the original processing: Within the assay, amplification of reference gene primers was used to estimate how many nucleated cells each sample contained. Sequence reads were collapsed and filtered to measure the absolute abundance of every unique TCRbeta CDR3 rearrangement. For each sample, productive Simpson clonality was calculated by taking the square root of Simpson's diversity index across productive rearrangements. The source is immuneACCESS, and TCRdb retained only in-frame sequences with V and J called. Part of the clones is not carried over; for the studies checked, unresolved V genes explain less than half of this, and the remainder is unexplained. V and J calls and clone size are copied from that table; D and trimming were computed from the DNA. This sample is represented by more than 75,000 clones; more than 75% of them were singletons. The ten most abundant clones make up around 4.9% of the sample.

On this clone itself: No cognate antigen has been identified for it. Per-base qualities were not stored, and no clone one base away is much larger.

Collaborating institutions collected whole blood in K2EDTA tubes following their own protocols. For TCRbeta analysis, collaborator samples were shipped as frozen whole blood, as isolated PBMCs, or as DNA extracted from either sample type. Sequenced input: peripheral blood. This TCR derives from a woman older than 75 with active COVID-19.

The encoded CDR3 is CASSLRPGQVTDTQYF. The bases are TGCGCCAGCAGCTTGCGTCCAGGCCAAGTCACAGATACGCAGTATTTT. This sequence uses TRBV5-1 and TRBJ2-3, with no confident D gene call. In the germline V gene, CDR1 corresponds to SGHRS and CDR2 to YFSETQ. From cysteine to phenylalanine, the CDR3 is 16 amino acids long. CDR3 DNA only is kept here, 48 bases in frame from base 1. V was cut back by 1 base and J by 2 bases, leaving a gap of 14 bases between them.